The sequence of this T cell receptor (beta chain) was determined in a study of blood T cell repertoires in COVID-19. Study information: Specimens from acute and convalescent COVID-19 originated in the United States, Italy and Spain. Nucleic acid was either cDNA or gDNA, and it came from T cells, B-cell-depleted T cells, or PBMCs.

Per the authors' pipeline: It was from reference gene primer amplification that nucleated cell counts were estimated. Generated by immunoSEQ multiplex PCR, the TCRdb table keeps only in-frame clones and is missing some. That table supplies the V and J calls and clone size; D and trimming were determined from the DNA. In the table there are around 57,000 clones, 82% of which are singletons. Input material: peripheral blood. The TCR comes from a woman aged 55-70 years with acute or convalescent COVID-19.

CDR3 nucleotide sequence: TGTGCCAGCAGTCAAGAGTGGAGGGCTGAAGCTTTCTTT. Amino acid sequence: CASSQEWRAEAFF. This rearrangement joins TRBV12-3 or TRBV12-4 to TRBJ1-1; no clear D. The CDR3 totals 13 residues. Trimming took 5 bases from V and 6 from J, leaving 13 bases between them.